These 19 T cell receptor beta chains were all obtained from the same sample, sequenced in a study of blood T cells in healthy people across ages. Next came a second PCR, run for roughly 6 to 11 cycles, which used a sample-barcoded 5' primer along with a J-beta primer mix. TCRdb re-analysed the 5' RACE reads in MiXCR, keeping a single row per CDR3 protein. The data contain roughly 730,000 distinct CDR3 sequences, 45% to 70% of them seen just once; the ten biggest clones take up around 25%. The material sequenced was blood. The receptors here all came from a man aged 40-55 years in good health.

CDR3 DNA: TGTGCCAGCAGTTACTCGACTAGTGCAGGCACCGGGGAGCTGTTTTTT. It specifies CASSYSTSAGTGELFF. V gene TRBV6-2 or TRBV6-3 combines with J gene TRBJ2-2, with a tentative D call TRBD2 (6 bases). CDR1 is MNHEY and CDR2 is SVGEGT in the germline V gene. Trimming pared 0 bases from V and 4 bases from J, leaving 12 bases between. The CDR3 has 16 residues.

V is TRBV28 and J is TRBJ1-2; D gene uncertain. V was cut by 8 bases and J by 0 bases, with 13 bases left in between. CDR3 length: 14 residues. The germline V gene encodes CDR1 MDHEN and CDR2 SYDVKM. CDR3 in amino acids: CASLAAAANYGYTF. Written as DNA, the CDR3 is TGTGCCAGCTTAGCGGCAGCTGCTAACTATGGCTACACCTTC.

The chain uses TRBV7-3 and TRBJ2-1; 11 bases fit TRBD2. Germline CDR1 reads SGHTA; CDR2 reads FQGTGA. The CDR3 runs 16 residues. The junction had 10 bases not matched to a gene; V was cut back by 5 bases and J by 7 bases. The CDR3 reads CASSLGGLAAFNEQFF. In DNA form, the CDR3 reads TGTGCCAGCAGCCTCGGGGGACTAGCGGCTTTTAATGAGCAGTTCTTC.

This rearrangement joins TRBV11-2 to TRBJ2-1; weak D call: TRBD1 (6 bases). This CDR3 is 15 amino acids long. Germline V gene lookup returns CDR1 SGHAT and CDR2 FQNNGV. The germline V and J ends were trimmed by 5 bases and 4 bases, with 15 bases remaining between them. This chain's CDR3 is CASSTQGNSYNEQFF. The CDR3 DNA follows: TGTGCCAGCAGCACACAGGGTAATTCGTACAATGAGCAGTTCTTC.

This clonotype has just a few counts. Written as DNA, the CDR3 is TGTGCCAGCAGCCGGAACCCAGGGGGTATCTCCTACGAGCAGTACTTC. The encoded protein is CASSRNPGGISYEQYF. The chain recombines TRBV3-1 with TRBJ2-7; 7 bases fit TRBD1. CDR1 is LGHDT and CDR2 is YNNKEL in the germline V gene (reference sequence). The CDR3 covers 16 residues. V shed 4 bases, J shed 0 bases, and the junction held 9 bases outside the gene matches.

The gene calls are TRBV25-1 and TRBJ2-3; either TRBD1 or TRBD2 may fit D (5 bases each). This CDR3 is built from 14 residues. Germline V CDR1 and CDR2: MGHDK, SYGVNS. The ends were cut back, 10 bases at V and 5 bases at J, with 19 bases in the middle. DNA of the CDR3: TGTGCCACCCGGGGCATGACAGCGAGAGATACGCAGTATTTT. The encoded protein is CATRGMTARDTQYF.

The CDR3 loop reads CASSQTSGGAMGNEQFF. CDR3 bases: TGCGCCAGCAGCCAGACTAGCGGGGGGGCAATGGGCAATGAGCAGTTCTTC. The chain carries TRBV5-1 and TRBJ2-1; 14 bases agree with TRBD2. The CDR3 totals 17 residues. Germline-derived CDR1 and CDR2 are SGHRS and YFSETQ. V lost 4 bases and J lost 6; bases outside the gene matches: 9.

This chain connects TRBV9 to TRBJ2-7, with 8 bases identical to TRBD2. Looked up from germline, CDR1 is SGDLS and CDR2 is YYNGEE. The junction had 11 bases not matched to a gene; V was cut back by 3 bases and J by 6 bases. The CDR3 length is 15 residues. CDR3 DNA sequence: TGTGCCAGCAGCGCTCAGGCCGGGACTAGGGGCGAGCAGTACTTC. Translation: CASSAQAGTRGEQYF.

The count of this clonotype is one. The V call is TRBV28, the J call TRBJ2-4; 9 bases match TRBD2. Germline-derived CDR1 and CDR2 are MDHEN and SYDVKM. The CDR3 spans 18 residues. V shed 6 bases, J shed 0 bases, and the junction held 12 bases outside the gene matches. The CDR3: CASRPGLAVLLAKNIQYF. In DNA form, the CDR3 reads TGTGCCAGCAGGCCGGGACTAGCAGTACTCCTAGCCAAAAACATTCAGTACTTC.

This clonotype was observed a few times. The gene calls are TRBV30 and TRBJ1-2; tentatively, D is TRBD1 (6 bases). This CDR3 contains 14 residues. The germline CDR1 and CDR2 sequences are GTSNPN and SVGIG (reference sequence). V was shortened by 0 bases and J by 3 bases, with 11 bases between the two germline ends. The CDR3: CAWSVRGLYYGYTF. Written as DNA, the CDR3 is TGTGCCTGGAGTGTCCGGGGGCTGTACTATGGCTACACCTTC.

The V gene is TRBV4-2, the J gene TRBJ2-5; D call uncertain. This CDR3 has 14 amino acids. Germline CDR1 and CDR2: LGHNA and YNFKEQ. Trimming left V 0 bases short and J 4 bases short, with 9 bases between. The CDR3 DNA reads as TGTGCCAGCAGCCAAGATACGGATTCAGAGACCCAGTACTTC. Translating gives CASSQDTDSETQYF.

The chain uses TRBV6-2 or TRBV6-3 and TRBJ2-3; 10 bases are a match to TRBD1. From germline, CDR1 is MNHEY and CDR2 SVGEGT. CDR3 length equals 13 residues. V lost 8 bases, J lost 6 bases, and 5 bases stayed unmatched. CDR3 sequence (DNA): TGTGCCAGCTCGACAGGGGGCTTTGATACGCAGTATTTT. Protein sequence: CASSTGGFDTQYF.

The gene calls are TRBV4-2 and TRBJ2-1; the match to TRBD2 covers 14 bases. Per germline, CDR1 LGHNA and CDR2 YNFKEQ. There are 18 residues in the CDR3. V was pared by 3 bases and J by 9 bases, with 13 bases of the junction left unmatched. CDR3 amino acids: CASSQFIGTSGRASEQFF. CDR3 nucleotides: TGTGCCAGCAGCCAGTTTATAGGGACTAGCGGGAGAGCTAGTGAGCAGTTCTTC.

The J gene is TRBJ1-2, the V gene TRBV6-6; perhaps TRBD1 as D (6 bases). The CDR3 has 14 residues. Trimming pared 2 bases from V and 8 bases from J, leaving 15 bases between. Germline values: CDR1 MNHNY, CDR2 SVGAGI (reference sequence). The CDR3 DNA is TGTGCCAGCAGTTACGGTCAAGGGGGTACGGGCTACACCTTC. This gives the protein CASSYGQGGTGYTF.

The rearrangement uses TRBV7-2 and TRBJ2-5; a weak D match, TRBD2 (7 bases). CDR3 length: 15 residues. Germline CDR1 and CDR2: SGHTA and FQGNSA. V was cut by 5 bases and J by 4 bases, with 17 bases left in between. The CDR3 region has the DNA TGTGCCAGCAGCGAAGAAGGACAGCGGGGAGAGACCCAGTACTTC. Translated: CASSEEGQRGETQYF.

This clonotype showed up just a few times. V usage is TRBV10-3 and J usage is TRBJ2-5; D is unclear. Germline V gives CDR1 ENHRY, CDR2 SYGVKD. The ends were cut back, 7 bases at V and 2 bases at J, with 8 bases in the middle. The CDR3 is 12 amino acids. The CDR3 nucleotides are TGTGCCATCAAGTCGGCTCAAGAGACCCAGTACTTC. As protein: CAIKSAQETQYF.

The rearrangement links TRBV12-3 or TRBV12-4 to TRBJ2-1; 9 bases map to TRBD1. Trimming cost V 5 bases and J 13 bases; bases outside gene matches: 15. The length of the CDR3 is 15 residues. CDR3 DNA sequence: TGTGCCAGCAGTAGGACCTCGACAGGGGGAGAGACCCAGTTCTTC. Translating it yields CASSRTSTGGETQFF.

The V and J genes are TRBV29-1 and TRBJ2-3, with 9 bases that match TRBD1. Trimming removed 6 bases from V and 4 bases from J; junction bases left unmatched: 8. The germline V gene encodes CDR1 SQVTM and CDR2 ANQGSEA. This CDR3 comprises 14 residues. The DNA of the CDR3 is TGCAGCGTGGTGGACAGGGGCATGTCAGATACGCAGTATTTT. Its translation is CSVVDRGMSDTQYF.

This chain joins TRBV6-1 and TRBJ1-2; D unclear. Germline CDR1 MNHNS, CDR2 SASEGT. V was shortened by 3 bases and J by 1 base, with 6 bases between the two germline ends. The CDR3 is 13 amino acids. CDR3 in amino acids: CASSEDGNYGYTF. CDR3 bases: TGTGCCAGCAGTGAGGACGGTAACTATGGCTACACCTTC.